The present TCR beta chain was sequenced within a study of blood T cell repertoires in COVID-19. With 1 base clipped from V and 7 bases from J, the junction kept 6 bases outside the gene matches. Germline CDR1 and CDR2: SGHTA and FQGNSA. This CDR3 has 16 residues. Assay used: immunoSEQ multiplex PCR; TCRdb lists only in-frame clones, some missing. The top ten hold about 1.5% of the sample, which has about 430,000 clones, over 75% seen once. Recruits, aged 18 to 89 years, lived in some 25 US areas. Participant reports of clinical history set cohort assignment. Shortly before study entry, within 2 weeks, exposed participants had met a COVID-19 case.

The chain joins TRBV7-2 to TRBJ2-1; TRBD2 matches 11 bases. What was sequenced was PBMCs or T cells enriched from blood (not recorded which). The receptor was isolated from a woman between 18 and 29 years old who had been exposed to COVID-19. The CDR3, as DNA: TGTGCCAGCAGCTTAGTGGGACTAGCGGCCGTGAATGAGCAGTTCTTC. Translation: CASSLVGLAAVNEQFF.